This TCR beta chain was found in a study of glioma-infiltrating T cells after dendritic cell vaccination. Study information: Glioblastoma patients came from Phase I and II dendritic cell vaccination trials. Monocyte-derived dendritic cells, cultured approximately 7 days with IL-4 and GM-CSF, were pulsed with autologous tumor lysate.

The V gene end was trimmed by 5 bases and the J gene end by 2 bases; junction bases not matched to a gene: 5. Germline-derived CDR1 and CDR2 are SGHAT and FQNNGV. The CDR3 consists of 14 residues. Sample time point: after dendritic cell vaccination, including at tumor progression/relapse. Before vaccination, two weeks after the third vaccination, and at progression, PBMC were collected. Study-level results: The cohort had few patients with full blood and tumor sets.

Concerning this clone: Its antigen is unknown.

Assay: immunoSEQ multiplex PCR; the TCRdb copy retains only in-frame clones and omits some. This sample carries some 46,000 clones, approximately 90% of them seen once, and the ten largest clones take roughly 5.6%. This specimen was blood, taken after dendritic cell vaccination. The genes are TRBV11-2 and TRBJ2-7, with 8 bases identical to TRBD2. The receptor was derived from a human donor with glioblastoma. The CDR3 reads CASSKTGGAYEQYF. DNA of the CDR3: TGTGCCAGCAGCAAAACCGGGGGGGCCTACGAGCAGTACTTC.